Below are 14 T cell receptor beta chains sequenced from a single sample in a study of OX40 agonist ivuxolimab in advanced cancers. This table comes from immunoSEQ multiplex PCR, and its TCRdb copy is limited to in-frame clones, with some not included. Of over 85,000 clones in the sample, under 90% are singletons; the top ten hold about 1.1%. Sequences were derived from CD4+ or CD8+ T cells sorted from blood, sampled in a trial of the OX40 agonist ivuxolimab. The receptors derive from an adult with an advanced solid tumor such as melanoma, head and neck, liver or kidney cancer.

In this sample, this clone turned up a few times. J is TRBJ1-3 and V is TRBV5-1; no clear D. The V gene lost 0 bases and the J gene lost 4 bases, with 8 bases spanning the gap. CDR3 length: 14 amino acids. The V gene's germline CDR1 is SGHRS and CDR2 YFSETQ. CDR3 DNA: TGCGCCAGCAGCTTGGACGGGGAAGGAAACACCATATATTTT. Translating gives CASSLDGEGNTIYF.

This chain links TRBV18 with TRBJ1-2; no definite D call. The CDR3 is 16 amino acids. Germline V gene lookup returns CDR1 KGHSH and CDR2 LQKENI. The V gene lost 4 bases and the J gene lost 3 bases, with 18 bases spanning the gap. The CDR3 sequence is CASSLPPGGDYYGYTF. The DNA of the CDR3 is TGTGCCAGCTCACTCCCCCCCGGAGGCGATTACTATGGCTACACCTTC.

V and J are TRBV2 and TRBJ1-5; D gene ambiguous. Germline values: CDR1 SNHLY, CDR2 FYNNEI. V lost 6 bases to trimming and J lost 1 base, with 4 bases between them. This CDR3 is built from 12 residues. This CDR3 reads CASRESNQPQHF. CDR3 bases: TGTGCCAGCAGAGAGAGCAATCAGCCCCAGCATTTT.

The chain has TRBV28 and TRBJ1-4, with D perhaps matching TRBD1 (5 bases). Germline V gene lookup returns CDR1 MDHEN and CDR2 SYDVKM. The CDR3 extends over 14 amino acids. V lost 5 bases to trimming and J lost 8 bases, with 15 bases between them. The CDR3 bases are TGTGCCAGCAGTACCCGGGGAGGGGACGAAAAACTGTTTTTT. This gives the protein CASSTRGGDEKLFF.

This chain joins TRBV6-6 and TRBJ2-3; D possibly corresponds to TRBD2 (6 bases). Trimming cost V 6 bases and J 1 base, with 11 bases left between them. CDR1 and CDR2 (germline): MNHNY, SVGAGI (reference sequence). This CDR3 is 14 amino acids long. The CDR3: CASSQWGGTDTQYF. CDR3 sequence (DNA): TGTGCCAGCAGCCAGTGGGGGGGCACAGATACGCAGTATTTT.

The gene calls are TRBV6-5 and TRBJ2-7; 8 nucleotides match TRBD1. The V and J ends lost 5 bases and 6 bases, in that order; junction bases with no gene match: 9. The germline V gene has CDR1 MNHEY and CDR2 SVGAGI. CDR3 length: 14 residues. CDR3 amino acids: CASSANRGEREQYV. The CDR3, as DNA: TGTGCCAGCAGTGCAAACAGGGGGGAGCGCGAGCAGTACGTC.

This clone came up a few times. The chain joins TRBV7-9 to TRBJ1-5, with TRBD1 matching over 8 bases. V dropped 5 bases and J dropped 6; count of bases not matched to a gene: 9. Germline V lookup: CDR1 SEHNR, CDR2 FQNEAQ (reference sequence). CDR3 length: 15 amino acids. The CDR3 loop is CASSVNGQGPQPQHF. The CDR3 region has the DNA TGTGCCAGCAGCGTTAATGGACAGGGTCCTCAGCCCCAGCATTTT.

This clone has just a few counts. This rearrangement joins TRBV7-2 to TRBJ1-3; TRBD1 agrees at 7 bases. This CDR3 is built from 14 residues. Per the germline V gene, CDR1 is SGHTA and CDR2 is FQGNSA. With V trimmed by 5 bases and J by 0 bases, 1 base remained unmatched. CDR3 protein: CASSRDSSGNTIYF. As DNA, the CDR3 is TGTGCCAGCAGCCGGGACAGCTCTGGAAACACCATATATTTT. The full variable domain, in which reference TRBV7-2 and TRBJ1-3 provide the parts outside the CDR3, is GAGVSQSPSNKVTEKGKDVELRCDPISGHTALYWYRQSLGQGLEFLIYFQGNSAPDKSGLPSDRFSAERTGGSVSTLTIQRTQQEDSAVYLCASSRDSSGNTIYFGEGSWLTVV.

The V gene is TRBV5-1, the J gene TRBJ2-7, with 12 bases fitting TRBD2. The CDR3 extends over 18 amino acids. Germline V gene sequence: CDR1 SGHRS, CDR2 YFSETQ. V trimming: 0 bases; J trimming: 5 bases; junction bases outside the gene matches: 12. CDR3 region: CASSLGPGLAGGPHEQYV. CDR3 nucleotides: TGCGCCAGCAGCTTGGGGCCGGGCCTAGCGGGGGGGCCTCACGAGCAGTACGTC.

As DNA, the CDR3 is TGTGCCAGCAGCTCCCGGGGTCGGGGTTTGACTCGCACAGATACGCAGTATTTT. As protein: CASSSRGRGLTRTDTQYF. J is TRBJ2-3 and V is TRBV13; possible D gene TRBD2, 5 bases. Trimming took 4 bases from V and 1 from J, leaving 21 bases between them. This CDR3 region has 18 residues. Germline CDR1 is PRHDT and CDR2 is FYEKMQ (reference sequence).

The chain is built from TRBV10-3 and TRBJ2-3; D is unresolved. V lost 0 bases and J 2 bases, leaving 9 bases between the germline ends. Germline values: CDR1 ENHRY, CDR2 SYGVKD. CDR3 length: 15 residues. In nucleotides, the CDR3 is TGTGCCATCAGTGAGTCGCACGATAACACAGATACGCAGTATTTT. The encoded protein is CAISESHDNTDTQYF.

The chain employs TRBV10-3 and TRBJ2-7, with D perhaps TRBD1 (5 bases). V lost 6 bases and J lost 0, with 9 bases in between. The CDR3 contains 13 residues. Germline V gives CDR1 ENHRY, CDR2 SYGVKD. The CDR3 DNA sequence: TGTGCCATCAGCGATGACAGCTCCTACGAGCAGTACTTC. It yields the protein CAISDDSSYEQYF.

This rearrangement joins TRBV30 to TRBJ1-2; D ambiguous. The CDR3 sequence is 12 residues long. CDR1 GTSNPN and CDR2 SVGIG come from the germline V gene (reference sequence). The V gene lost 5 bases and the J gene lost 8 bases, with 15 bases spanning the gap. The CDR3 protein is CAWAVTLRGYTF. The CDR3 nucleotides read TGTGCCTGGGCCGTAACGTTACGGGGCTACACCTTC.

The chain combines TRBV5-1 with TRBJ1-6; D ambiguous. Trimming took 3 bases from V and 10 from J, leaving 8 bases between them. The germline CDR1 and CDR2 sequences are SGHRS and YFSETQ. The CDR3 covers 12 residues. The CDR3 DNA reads TGCGCCAGCAGCTCCCCGGGGTCACCCCTCCACTTT. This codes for CASSSPGSPLHF.